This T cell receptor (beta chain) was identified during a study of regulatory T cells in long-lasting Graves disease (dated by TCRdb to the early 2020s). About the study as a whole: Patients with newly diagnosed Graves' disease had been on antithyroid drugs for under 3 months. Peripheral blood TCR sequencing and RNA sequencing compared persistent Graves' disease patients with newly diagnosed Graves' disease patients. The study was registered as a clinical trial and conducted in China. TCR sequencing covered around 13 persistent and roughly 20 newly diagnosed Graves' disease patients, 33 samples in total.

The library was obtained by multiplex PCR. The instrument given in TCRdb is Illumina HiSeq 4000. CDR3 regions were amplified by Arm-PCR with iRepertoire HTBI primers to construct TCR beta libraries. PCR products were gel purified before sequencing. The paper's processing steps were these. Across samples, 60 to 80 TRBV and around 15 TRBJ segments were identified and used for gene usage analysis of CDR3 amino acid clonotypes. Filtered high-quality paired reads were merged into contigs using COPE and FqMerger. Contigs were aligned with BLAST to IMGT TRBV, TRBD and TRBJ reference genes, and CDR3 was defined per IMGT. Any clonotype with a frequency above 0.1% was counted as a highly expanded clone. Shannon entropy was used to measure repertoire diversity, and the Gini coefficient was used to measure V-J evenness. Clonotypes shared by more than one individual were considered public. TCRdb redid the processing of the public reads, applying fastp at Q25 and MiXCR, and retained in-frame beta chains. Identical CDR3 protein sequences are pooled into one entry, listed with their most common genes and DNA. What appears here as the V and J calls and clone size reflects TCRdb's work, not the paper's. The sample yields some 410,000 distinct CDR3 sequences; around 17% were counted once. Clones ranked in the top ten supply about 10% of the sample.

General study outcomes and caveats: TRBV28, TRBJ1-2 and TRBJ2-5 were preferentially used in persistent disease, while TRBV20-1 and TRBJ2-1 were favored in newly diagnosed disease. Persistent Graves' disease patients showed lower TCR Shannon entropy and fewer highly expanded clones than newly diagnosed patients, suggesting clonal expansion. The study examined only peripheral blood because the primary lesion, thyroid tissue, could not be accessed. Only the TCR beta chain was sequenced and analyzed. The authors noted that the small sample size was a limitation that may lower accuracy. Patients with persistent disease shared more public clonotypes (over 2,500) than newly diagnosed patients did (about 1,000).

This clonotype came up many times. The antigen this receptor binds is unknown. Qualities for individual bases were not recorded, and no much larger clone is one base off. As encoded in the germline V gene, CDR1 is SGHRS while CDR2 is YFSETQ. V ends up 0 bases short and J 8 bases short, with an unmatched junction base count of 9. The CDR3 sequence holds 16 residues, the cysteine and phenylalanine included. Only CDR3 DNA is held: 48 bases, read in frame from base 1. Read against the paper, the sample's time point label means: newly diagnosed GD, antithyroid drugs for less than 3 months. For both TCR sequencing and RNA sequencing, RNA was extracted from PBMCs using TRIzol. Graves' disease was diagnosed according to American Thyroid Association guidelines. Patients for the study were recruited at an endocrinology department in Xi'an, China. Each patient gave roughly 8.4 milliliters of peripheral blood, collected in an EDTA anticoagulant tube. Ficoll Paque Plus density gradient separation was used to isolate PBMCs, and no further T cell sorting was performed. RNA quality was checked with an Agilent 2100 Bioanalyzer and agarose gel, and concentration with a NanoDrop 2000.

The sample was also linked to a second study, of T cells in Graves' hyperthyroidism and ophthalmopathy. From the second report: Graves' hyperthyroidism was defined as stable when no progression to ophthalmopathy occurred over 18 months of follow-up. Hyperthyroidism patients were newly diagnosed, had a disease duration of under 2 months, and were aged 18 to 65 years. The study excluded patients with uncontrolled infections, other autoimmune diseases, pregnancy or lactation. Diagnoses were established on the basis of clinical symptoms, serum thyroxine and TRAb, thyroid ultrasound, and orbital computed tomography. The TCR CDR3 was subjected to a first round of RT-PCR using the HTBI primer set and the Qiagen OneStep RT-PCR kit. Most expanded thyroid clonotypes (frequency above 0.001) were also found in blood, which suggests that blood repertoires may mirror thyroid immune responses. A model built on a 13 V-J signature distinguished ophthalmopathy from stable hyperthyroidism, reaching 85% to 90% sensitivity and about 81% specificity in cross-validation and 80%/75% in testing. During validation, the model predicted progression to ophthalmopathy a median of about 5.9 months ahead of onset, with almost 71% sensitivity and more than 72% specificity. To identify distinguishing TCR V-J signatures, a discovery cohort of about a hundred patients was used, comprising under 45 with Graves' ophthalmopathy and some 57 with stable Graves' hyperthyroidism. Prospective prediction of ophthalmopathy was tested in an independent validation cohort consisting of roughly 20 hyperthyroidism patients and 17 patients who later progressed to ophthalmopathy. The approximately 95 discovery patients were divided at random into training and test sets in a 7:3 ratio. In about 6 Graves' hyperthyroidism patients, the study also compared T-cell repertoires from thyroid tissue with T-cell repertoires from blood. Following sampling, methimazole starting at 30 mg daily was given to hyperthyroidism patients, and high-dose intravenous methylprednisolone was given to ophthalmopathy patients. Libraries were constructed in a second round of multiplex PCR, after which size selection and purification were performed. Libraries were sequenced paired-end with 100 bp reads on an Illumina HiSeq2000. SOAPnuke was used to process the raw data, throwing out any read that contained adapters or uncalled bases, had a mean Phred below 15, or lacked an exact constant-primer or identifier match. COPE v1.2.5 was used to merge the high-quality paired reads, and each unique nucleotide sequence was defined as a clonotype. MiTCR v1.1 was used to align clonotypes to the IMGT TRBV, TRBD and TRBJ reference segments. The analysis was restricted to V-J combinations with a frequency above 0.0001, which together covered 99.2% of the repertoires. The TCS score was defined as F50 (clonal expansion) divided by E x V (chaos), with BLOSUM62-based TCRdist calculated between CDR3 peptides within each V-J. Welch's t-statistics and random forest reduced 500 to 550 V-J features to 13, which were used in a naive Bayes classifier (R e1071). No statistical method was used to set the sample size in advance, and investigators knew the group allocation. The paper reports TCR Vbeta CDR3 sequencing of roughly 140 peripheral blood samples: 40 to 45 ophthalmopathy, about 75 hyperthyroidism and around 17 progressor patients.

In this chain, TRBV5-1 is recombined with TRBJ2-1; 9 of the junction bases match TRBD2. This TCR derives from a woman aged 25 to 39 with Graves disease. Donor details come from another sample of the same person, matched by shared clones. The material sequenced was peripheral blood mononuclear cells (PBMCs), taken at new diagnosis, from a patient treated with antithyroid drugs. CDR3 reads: CASSLASSGTFDEQFF. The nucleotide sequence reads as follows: TGCGCCAGCAGCTTGGCCTCTAGCGGGACTTTCGATGAGCAGTTCTTC.